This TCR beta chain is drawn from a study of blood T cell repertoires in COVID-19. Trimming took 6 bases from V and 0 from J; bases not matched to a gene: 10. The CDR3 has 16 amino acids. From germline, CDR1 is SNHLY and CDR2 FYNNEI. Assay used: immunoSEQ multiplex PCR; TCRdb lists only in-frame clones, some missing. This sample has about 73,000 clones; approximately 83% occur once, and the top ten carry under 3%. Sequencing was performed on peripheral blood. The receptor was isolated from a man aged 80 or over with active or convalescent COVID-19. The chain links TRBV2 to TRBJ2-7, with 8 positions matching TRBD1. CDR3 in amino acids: CASRPGQGRSSYEQYF. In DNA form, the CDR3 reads TGTGCCAGCAGGCCCGGACAGGGTCGAAGCTCCTACGAGCAGTACTTC.